Sequencing of this T cell receptor beta chain was carried out in a study of T cells in severe cutaneous drug reactions (dated by TCRdb to about 2019). General notes on the study: Patients were recruited between the early 2010s and the late 2010s from Taiwan, Thailand and a European registry network. Only patients with a probable or definite SJS/TEN or DRESS diagnosis by RegiSCAR criteria were enrolled. The Naranjo algorithm and the ALDEN drug causality algorithm were used to identify the culprit drug. Blister fluids/cells, PBMC and other biological samples were taken from patients in the acute stage or the recovery stage. The study combined bulk TCR sequencing with single-cell sequencing, quantitative PCR validation, functional assays and transgenic mouse experiments. Libraries were prepared using iRepertoire multiplex PCR, and a comparison was cited by the authors in which similar capture of abundant clonotypes was shown across iRepertoire and 5' RACE methods with or without UMI.

Library preparation used the iRepertoire multiplex PCR system with TCR subtype-specific primers for both bulk and single-cell sequencing. Multiplex PCR using primers aimed at the V, D and J gene regions produced the bulk TCR beta libraries. Roughly 95-500 ng of RNA per sample served as input for bulk TCR library preparation. Bulk TCR beta amplicons were sequenced on an Illumina MiSeq. In the original analysis: Sample misassignments and low-quality sequencing reads were filtered out during quality control steps. CDR3 was defined as the amino acids between the V-gene Y[YFLI]C motif and the J-segment [FW]GXGT motif. The IMGT database served as the reference for assigning TRBV and TRBJ genes and CDR3 clonotypes. Per-sample TRBV expression was normalized to the mean of the same gene in PBMC from roughly 41 healthy donors. Based on TCRdb reprocessing of the reads, there is one entry per CDR3 protein sequence, and DNA is missing. The V and J calls reflect TCRdb's pipeline rather than the authors' work. The table for this sample records 10,000 or so distinct CDR3 sequences. In total, the top ten clones hold under 25% of the sample.

What the authors observed across the whole study: Whether the public TCR generalizes to SJS/TEN caused by other drugs was noted by the authors as still needing further study. A public TCRbeta CDR3 was found in all seven CBZ-SJS/TEN blister samples (mean roughly 13%) but was undetectable or scarce in tolerant-control and healthy-donor PBMC.

The donors whose samples were sequenced had carbamazepine-induced Stevens-Johnson syndrome or toxic epidermal necrolysis (CBZ-SJS/TEN). Next-generation sequencing was used to profile the T cell receptor repertoires of patients with drug-induced severe cutaneous adverse reactions in a search for drug-specific clonotypes. The RNA source was either peripheral blood mononuclear cells or blister cells from skin lesions. Comments on this clonotype: No antigen is known for it.

This sequence originates from a human donor with Stevens-Johnson syndrome, a severe cutaneous drug reaction. The sample consisted of cells from a skin blister. Taken with the paper, the label for cell subset or site translates to: unsorted cells from skin lesion blisters.

CDR3 protein: CSVVPAGLVGQFF. In this chain, TRBV29-1 is recombined with TRBJ2-1; without DNA, the TCRdb call of TRBD2 cannot be checked. The CDR3 has 13 amino acids, counting the end cysteine and phenylalanine. The DNA is not on file. CDR1 and CDR2 are read off the germline V gene as SQVTM and ANQGSEA.